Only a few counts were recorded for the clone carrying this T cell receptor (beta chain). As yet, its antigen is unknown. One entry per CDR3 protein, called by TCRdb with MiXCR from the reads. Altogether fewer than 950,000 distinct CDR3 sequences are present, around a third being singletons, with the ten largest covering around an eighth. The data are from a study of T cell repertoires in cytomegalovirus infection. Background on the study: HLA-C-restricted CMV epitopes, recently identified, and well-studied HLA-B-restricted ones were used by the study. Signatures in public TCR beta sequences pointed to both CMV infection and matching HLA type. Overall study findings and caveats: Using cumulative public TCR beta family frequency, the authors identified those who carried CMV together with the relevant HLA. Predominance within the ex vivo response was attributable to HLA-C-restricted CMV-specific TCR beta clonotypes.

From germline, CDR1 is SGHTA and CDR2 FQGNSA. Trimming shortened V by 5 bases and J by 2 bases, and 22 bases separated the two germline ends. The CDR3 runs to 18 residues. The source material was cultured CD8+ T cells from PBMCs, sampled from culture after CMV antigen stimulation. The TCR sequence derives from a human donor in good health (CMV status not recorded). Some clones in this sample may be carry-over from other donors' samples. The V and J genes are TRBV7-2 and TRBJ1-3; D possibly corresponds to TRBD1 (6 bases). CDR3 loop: CASSLTWPETGPGNTIYF. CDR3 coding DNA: TGTGCCAGCAGCCTTACATGGCCTGAAACAGGGCCTGGAAACACCATATATTTT.